The 25 T cell receptor beta chains below were found in one sample sequenced in a study of identical twins. TCRdb fed the 5' RACE reads into MiXCR, producing one record per CDR3 protein. The sample holds some 900,000 distinct CDR3 sequences, approximately 13% seen once. These data were also filed under a second study, of yellow fever vaccine responses in identical twins.

The sample was PBMCs. These receptor sequences come from a woman aged 18-29 years in good health.

The rearrangement joins TRBV2 to TRBJ2-1; D remains ambiguous. Germline CDR1 SNHLY, CDR2 FYNNEI. The CDR3 sequence is 14 residues long. Trimming cost V 7 bases and J 2 bases, with 12 bases left between them. The CDR3 protein is CASKRGPAYNEQFF. The CDR3 DNA reads as TGTGCCAGCAAACGCGGACCCGCCTACAATGAGCAGTTCTTC.

This clonotype was observed a handful of times. This sequence joins TRBV5-1 and TRBJ2-1; D possibly uses TRBD1 or TRBD2 (6 bases each). The germline V gene encodes CDR1 SGHRS and CDR2 YFSETQ. V was cut by 4 bases and J by 7 bases, with 15 bases left in between. The CDR3 is made up of 14 amino acids. As DNA, the CDR3 is TGCGCCAGCAGCCACCGTGGGGGGCCTAATGAGCAGTTCTTC. Its translation is CASSHRGGPNEQFF. The full variable domain, its missing parts supplied by reference TRBV5-1 and TRBJ2-1, is KAGVTQTPRYLIKTRGQQVTLSCSPISGHRSVSWYQQTPGQGLQFLFEYFSETQRNKGNFPGRFSGRQFSNSRSEMNVSTLELGDSALYLCASSHRGGPNEQFFGPGTRLTVL.

The J gene is TRBJ2-2, the V gene TRBV5-1, with D perhaps matching TRBD2 (5 bases). Per the germline V gene, CDR1 is SGHRS and CDR2 is YFSETQ. CDR3 size: 13 residues. V was trimmed by 4 bases and J by 4 bases, leaving 8 bases between them. The CDR3 sequence is CASSRAGTGELFF. The CDR3 region has the DNA TGCGCCAGCAGCAGGGCGGGCACCGGGGAGCTGTTTTTT. The variable domain in full, with the rest retrieved from reference TRBV5-1 and TRBJ2-2, is KAGVTQTPRYLIKTRGQQVTLSCSPISGHRSVSWYQQTPGQGLQFLFEYFSETQRNKGNFPGRFSGRQFSNSRSEMNVSTLELGDSALYLCASSRAGTGELFFGEGSRLTVL.

This clonotype has ten or more counts. The rearrangement links TRBV4-1 to TRBJ1-1; D remains ambiguous. The V end lost 4 bases, the J end lost 0 bases, and 18 bases lay between the germline ends. Per the germline V gene, CDR1 is MGHRA and CDR2 is YSYEKL. This CDR3 region has 17 residues. The CDR3 protein is CASSPKGFQPMNTEAFF. CDR3 bases: TGCGCCAGCAGCCCAAAAGGGTTTCAACCGATGAACACTGAAGCTTTCTTT.

As for this clonotype: The junction differs from germline at one of its ends, possibly a read error. The CDR3 nucleotides are TGTGCCAGCTGTGAATTTCGGGACAGGGACGAGACCCAGTACTTC. As protein: CASCEFRDRDETQYF. This rearrangement joins TRBV25-1 to TRBJ2-5, with 9 bases that match TRBD1. The CDR3 consists of 15 residues. The germline V gene has CDR1 MGHDK and CDR2 SYGVNS.

This clonotype showed up just a few times. The V call is TRBV4-1, the J call TRBJ2-1, with TRBD1 identical over 10 bases. The germline CDR1 and CDR2 sequences are MGHRA and YSYEKL. The CDR3 is 15 amino acids. Germline trimming cut 5 bases from V and 8 bases from J; bases unmatched to any gene: 9. The CDR3 DNA sequence: TGCGCCAGCAGCAGACCCGGGACAGGGGTTGATGAGCAGTTCTTC. Its translation is CASSRPGTGVDEQFF.

This rearrangement joins TRBV4-1 to TRBJ1-6; the match to TRBD1 covers 9 bases. V lost 5 bases and J lost 9; bases outside the gene matches: 5. The CDR3 is made up of 14 amino acids. Germline CDR1 is MGHRA and CDR2 is YSYEKL. Here the CDR3 reads CASSRDRDSSPLHF. CDR3 coding DNA: TGCGCCAGCAGCAGGGACAGGGATTCTTCACCCCTCCACTTT.

The rearrangement links TRBV3-1 to TRBJ2-7, with 7 bases fitting TRBD1. The germline V gene has CDR1 LGHDT and CDR2 YNNKEL (reference sequence). CDR3 length: 15 residues. The trim removed 4 bases at V and 6 bases at J, leaving 12 bases unmatched. Here the CDR3 reads CASSLPGQRGCEQYF. CDR3 bases: TGTGCCAGCAGCCTACCGGGACAGAGAGGCTGCGAGCAGTACTTC.

This clonotype was recorded many times. This chain joins TRBV3-1 and TRBJ2-3; D gene ambiguous. This CDR3 has 15 residues. Trimming took off 3 bases at V and 5 bases at J, with 15 bases between the two ends. Germline CDR1 reads LGHDT; CDR2 reads YNNKEL (reference sequence). The CDR3 sequence: CASSQGWAAVDTQYF. In DNA, the CDR3 is TGTGCCAGCAGCCAGGGTTGGGCGGCAGTAGATACGCAGTATTTT.

In its sample, this clonotype was seen many times. The V gene is TRBV12-3 or TRBV12-4, the J gene TRBJ1-1; 8 nucleotides match TRBD1. The CDR3 extends over 14 amino acids. Unmatched junction bases numbered 7, after V lost 5 bases and J lost 5 bases. The CDR3 sequence: CASSPGQGRTEAFF. CDR3 sequence (DNA): TGTGCCAGCAGTCCAGGACAGGGAAGGACTGAAGCTTTCTTT.

This rearrangement joins TRBV20-1 to TRBJ1-2; no firm D call. This CDR3 has 11 residues. Germline V lookup: CDR1 DFQATT, CDR2 SNEGSKA (reference sequence). This chain's CDR3 is CSDPTGDGYTF. The DNA for the CDR3 is TGCAGCGACCCCACCGGCGATGGCTACACCTTC.

This rearrangement joins TRBV3-1 to TRBJ2-2, with D tentatively TRBD1 (6 bases). CDR1 and CDR2 from the germline V gene are LGHDT and YNNKEL (reference sequence). This CDR3 region has 16 residues. V was pared by 3 bases and J by 7 bases, with 18 bases between. Written as DNA, the CDR3 is TGTGCCAGCAGCCAGCCTGGGGGAAGGGGGTTCGGGGAGCTGTTTTTT. Amino acids: CASSQPGGRGFGELFF. Combining the CDR3 with reference TRBV3-1 and TRBJ2-2 gives the whole variable domain DTAVSQTPKYLVTQMGNDKSIKCEQNLGHDTMYWYKQDSKKFLKIMFSYNNKELIINETVPNRFSPKSPDKAHLNLHINSLELGDSAVYFCASSQPGGRGFGELFFGEGSRLTVL.

This clonotype was counted between two and nine times. The chain joins TRBV28 to TRBJ2-2; no clear D. CDR1 and CDR2 (germline): MDHEN, SYDVKM. V lost 2 bases and J lost 4, with 11 bases in between. The CDR3 is made up of 15 amino acids. CDR3 sequence (DNA): TGTGCCAGCAGTTTAAGCTGGGTTGGCACCGGGGAGCTGTTTTTT. It specifies CASSLSWVGTGELFF.

In this sample, this clonotype turned up many times. The rearrangement joins TRBV12-5 to TRBJ1-1; the match to TRBD1 covers 12 bases. Germline values: CDR1 LGHNT, CDR2 FRNRAP. V lost 6 bases, J lost 1 base, and 6 bases stayed unmatched. The CDR3 spans 16 residues. The CDR3 bases are TGTGCTAGTGGCCGGGACAGGGGGCTGTCGAACACTGAAGCTTTCTTT. Encoded protein: CASGRDRGLSNTEAFF.

This clonotype came up many times. V and J are TRBV5-1 and TRBJ2-7; D unclear. The CDR3 is 14 residues long. CDR1 and CDR2 from the germline V gene are SGHRS and YFSETQ. The V gene lost 0 bases and the J gene lost 0 bases, with 7 bases spanning the gap. Here the CDR3 reads CASSLAGSSYEQYF. CDR3 in DNA: TGCGCCAGCAGCTTGGCGGGCAGCTCCTACGAGCAGTACTTC.

There are a few counts of this clonotype. The chain is built from TRBV4-1 and TRBJ2-5; D gene ambiguous. The germline CDR1 and CDR2 sequences are MGHRA and YSYEKL. Trimming cost V 3 bases and J 5 bases, with 10 bases left between them. There are 13 residues in the CDR3. CDR3 protein: CASSHPSRETQYF. The CDR3 nucleotides are TGCGCCAGCAGCCACCCATCCCGGGAGACCCAGTACTTC.

The sample holds many counts of this clonotype. The chain recombines TRBV27 with TRBJ2-4; no firm D call. CDR3 length equals 17 residues. From germline, CDR1 is MNHEY and CDR2 SMNVEV (reference sequence). Trimming cost V 5 bases and J 0 bases, with 17 bases left between them. The CDR3 is CASSPPGVPIAKNIQYF. CDR3 sequence (DNA): TGTGCCAGCAGTCCCCCTGGCGTCCCCATAGCCAAAAACATTCAGTACTTC.

There are a few counts of this clonotype. V is TRBV24-1 and J is TRBJ2-1; 10 bases map to TRBD2. V shed 2 bases, J shed 2 bases, and the junction held 5 bases outside the gene matches. Looked up from germline, CDR1 is KGHDR and CDR2 is SFDVKD. The CDR3 length is 17 residues. The CDR3 spells CATSDSSLAGAYNEQFF. CDR3 bases: TGTGCCACCAGTGATTCAAGCCTAGCGGGAGCCTACAATGAGCAGTTCTTC.

The chain recombines TRBV12-3 or TRBV12-4 with TRBJ2-3, with D possibly matching TRBD2 (5 bases). This CDR3 has 15 residues. Trimming took off 6 bases at V and 6 bases at J, with 19 bases between the two ends. The CDR3 DNA sequence: TGTGCCAGCAGATCAAAGCGGTCCGTGGGGGATACGCAGTATTTT. Amino acid sequence: CASRSKRSVGDTQYF.

This clonotype was counted only a few times. The V and J genes are TRBV20-1 and TRBJ1-2; possible D gene TRBD1, 5 bases. The CDR3 runs 13 residues. CDR1 and CDR2 from the germline V gene are DFQATT and SNEGSKA (reference sequence). Trimming cost V 6 bases and J 0 bases, with 11 bases left between them. The CDR3 is CSAPRTTNYGYTF. CDR3 coding DNA: TGCAGTGCCCCCCGGACAACTAACTATGGCTACACCTTC.

This clonotype has ten or more counts. The rearrangement links TRBV12-3 or TRBV12-4 to TRBJ1-2; D is ambiguous. The CDR3 length is 14 residues. The V end lost 0 bases, the J end lost 5 bases, and 10 bases lay between the germline ends. The CDR3, as DNA: TGTGCCAGCAGTTTAGCGGCAACGGAATATGGCTACACCTTC. Its protein product is CASSLAATEYGYTF.

This clonotype occurred a few times. The chain has TRBV20-1 and TRBJ2-1, with 8 nucleotides matching TRBD1. Germline-derived CDR1 and CDR2 are DFQATT and SNEGSKA (reference sequence). The CDR3 loop spans 15 amino acids. The junction had 7 bases not matched to a gene; V was cut back by 0 bases and J by 6 bases. CDR3 residues: CSARDQAQGGNEQFF. The CDR3, as DNA: TGCAGTGCTAGAGATCAGGCACAGGGGGGCAATGAGCAGTTCTTC.

There are a few counts of this clonotype. The rearrangement links TRBV2 to TRBJ2-1; D is perhaps TRBD2 (6 bases). The CDR3 is 18 amino acids. Germline CDR1 is SNHLY and CDR2 is FYNNEI. The V end was cut by 8 bases, the J end by 6 bases, with 29 bases between. CDR3 sequence (DNA): TGTGCCAGCTGTTTAAGTCCGGGACTCCTGCTTCCTTCCAATGAGCAGTTCTTC. It specifies CASCLSPGLLLPSNEQFF.

A few counts support this clonotype. The gene calls are TRBV27 and TRBJ2-5, with TRBD2 matching over 13 bases. V trimming: 5 bases; J trimming: 1 base; junction bases outside the gene matches: 7. The length of the CDR3 is 17 residues. CDR1 is MNHEY and CDR2 is SMNVEV in the germline V gene (reference sequence). The CDR3 sequence is CASSPHGTSGIQETQYF. In DNA, the CDR3 is TGTGCCAGCAGTCCCCACGGGACTAGCGGGATCCAAGAGACCCAGTACTTC.

This chain links TRBV3-1 with TRBJ2-2; tentative D call: TRBD1 (7 bases). The CDR3 has 15 residues. Germline lookup yields CDR1 LGHDT and CDR2 YNNKEL (reference sequence). Trimming left V 4 bases short and J 3 bases short, with 12 bases between. CDR3 coding DNA: TGTGCCAGCAGCCCCAGGGGGGCAGACACCGGGGAGCTGTTTTTT. It translates to CASSPRGADTGELFF. Full variable domain (remainder filled in from reference TRBV3-1 and TRBJ2-2): DTAVSQTPKYLVTQMGNDKSIKCEQNLGHDTMYWYKQDSKKFLKIMFSYNNKELIINETVPNRFSPKSPDKAHLNLHINSLELGDSAVYFCASSPRGADTGELFFGEGSRLTVL.